This T cell receptor (beta chain) emerged from a study of OX40 agonist ivuxolimab in advanced cancers. About the investigation overall: Ivuxolimab, which targeted the costimulatory receptor OX40 (CD134), was an agonistic, fully human IgG2 monoclonal antibody. Prior anti-PD-1, anti-PD-L1 or anti-CTLA-4 therapy was permitted, and 40% of dose-escalation patients had received checkpoint inhibitors. Of the 50 or so patients in dose escalation, some 20 had hepatocellular carcinoma, some 15 had melanoma, 9 had renal cell carcinoma and 9 had head and neck cancer. The purpose of peripheral TCRbeta sequencing was to test whether ivuxolimab changed TCR sequence diversity and led to clonal T-cell expansion. The dose-escalation cohort was roughly 87% male with a mean age of approximately 59 years, ranging from roughly 23 to 90. The paper reports the monotherapy dose-escalation portion (N of about 56 patients) of the phase I ivuxolimab trial. Intravenous ivuxolimab was administered to patients every 2 weeks at six dose levels: 0.01, 0.1, 0.3, 1.5, 3 and 10 mg/kg. Partial responses occurred in three dose-escalation patients, of whom one had hepatocellular carcinoma and two had cutaneous melanoma. The investigation overall reported the following: Low levels of normalized T-cell clonal expansion were also shown by some nonresponding patients. After ivuxolimab, expanded clones were on average more numerous among CD8+ T cells than among CD4+ T cells. In partial responders in the 0.1-3.0 mg/kg groups, normalized peripheral clonal expansion was found to be among the lowest, especially among CD8+ T cells. The antigen specificity of the clonally expanded peripheral T cells was not determined. At doses of 0.1 to 3.0 mg/kg, clonal expansion of both CD4+ and CD8+ T cells in blood was seen between baseline and week 6.

The trial excluded patients who had a history of autoimmune disease or were on systemic immunosuppression. Peripheral blood for TCR sequencing was drawn from every dose cohort at baseline, at cycle 4 day 1 and at cycle 7 day 1. The samples were drawn from a first-in-human, open-label, multicenter phase I dose-escalation trial of ivuxolimab. Adults with locally advanced or metastatic head and neck squamous cell, hepatocellular, melanoma or renal cell carcinoma were enrolled in the trial. Before TCR sequencing, CD4+ T cells and CD8+ T cells from peripheral blood were sorted into separate populations. For sequencing of the TCRbeta CDR3 region, genomic DNA was extracted from the sorted cells. The immunoSEQ Assay was used to sequence the TCRbeta CDR3 regions. TCRdb holds this immuneACCESS table with in-frame rearrangements only. Some clones are missing; in checked studies, unresolved V genes explain under half, and the rest has no known cause. The table for this sample lists under 45,000 clones; about 83% of them were counted only once. Approximately 2% of the sample rests with the top ten.

Its CDR3 holds 14 amino acids, cysteine through phenylalanine. Just CDR3 DNA is preserved here, 42 bases in frame from base 1. The germline V gene gives CDR1 as SGHRS and CDR2 as YFSETQ. The V and J ends are trimmed by 1 base and 8 bases, leaving 15 bases between them. A word on this clone: The antigen this receptor binds is unknown. No base qualities exist here, and no much larger clone lies one base off it.

This receptor was taken from an adult with an advanced solid tumor such as melanoma, head and neck, liver or kidney cancer. The V and J genes are TRBV5-1 and TRBJ1-2; 5 matching bases give a weak D call of TRBD1. The sequencing used CD4+ or CD8+ T cells sorted from blood, collected in a trial of the OX40 agonist ivuxolimab. The CDR3 region has the sequence CASSLNSGAQGYTF. The sequenced DNA: TGCGCCAGCAGCTTGAATTCCGGGGCGCAGGGCTACACCTTC.